The 19 T cell receptor beta chains in this list originate from one sample, sequenced in a study of response to subunit inactivated influenza vaccine. TCRdb re-called the RT-PCR reads through MiXCR, storing one row per CDR3 protein. The sample lists some 150,000 distinct CDR3 sequences, 9.5% to 15% occurring once. This sample was also put to use in a study of T cells expressing NK-cell markers. As that report states: Libraries used 5'RACE template switching adding universal primer site and UMIs.

Here the sequenced sample was CD8+ T cells sorted from PBMCs, taken 12 days after vaccination. The receptors here all came from a man aged 45 to 65 who received an inactivated influenza vaccine.

This clonotype was seen a few times. This sequence joins TRBV10-3 and TRBJ2-7; 7 nucleotides match TRBD1. This CDR3 comprises 14 residues. V shed 6 bases and J 0 bases; nucleotides not matched to a gene: 5. Per germline, CDR1 ENHRY and CDR2 SYGVKD. The CDR3 is CAIRDGQASYEQYF. In DNA, the CDR3 is TGTGCCATCAGAGATGGACAGGCCTCCTACGAGCAGTACTTC.

The chain has TRBV12-3 or TRBV12-4 and TRBJ2-3; the D is unclear. V was clipped by 6 bases and J by 2 bases, with 3 bases between them. The CDR3 length is 11 residues. The CDR3 protein is CASRYTDTQYF. The CDR3 DNA reads TGTGCCAGCAGGTACACAGATACGCAGTATTTT.

V is TRBV6-2 or TRBV6-3 and J is TRBJ1-1, with D possibly being TRBD1 (5 bases). Germline assignment: CDR1 MNHEY and CDR2 SVGEGT. Trimming left V 3 bases short and J 10 bases short, with 9 bases between. The CDR3 length is 11 residues. This chain's CDR3 is CASSYVGGAFF. CDR3 nucleotides: TGTGCCAGCAGTTATGTCGGGGGAGCTTTCTTT.

This clonotype was seen more than once but under ten times. The rearrangement joins TRBV11-2 to TRBJ2-7; 7 bases fit TRBD1. The germline V gene has CDR1 SGHAT and CDR2 FQNNGV. The CDR3 contains 20 residues. After removal of 1 base from V and 2 bases from J, the junction contained 20 bases not matched to a gene. Here the CDR3 reads CASSLVYPPDRPVRTYEQYF. The CDR3 region has the DNA TGTGCCAGCAGCTTAGTTTACCCCCCGGACAGGCCAGTGAGGACCTACGAGCAGTACTTC.

This clonotype occurred a few times. The rearrangement links TRBV5-1 to TRBJ1-1, with TRBD1 matching 8 bases. V dropped 2 bases and J dropped 1; count of bases not matched to a gene: 7. The CDR3 totals 16 residues. Germline CDR1 SGHRS, CDR2 YFSETQ. CDR3 DNA sequence: TGCGCCAGCAGCTTTGCGGCAGGGGGCACGAACACTGAAGCTTTCTTT. Protein sequence: CASSFAAGGTNTEAFF.

This clonotype was detected ten times or more. The chain joins TRBV4-2 to TRBJ2-7, with 7 bases aligning to TRBD2. The CDR3 contains 15 residues. V lost 0 bases and J lost 0; bases outside the gene matches: 2. CDR1 LGHNA and CDR2 YNFKEQ come from the germline V gene. The CDR3 sequence: CASSQEPSGSYEQYF. The CDR3 DNA sequence: TGTGCCAGCAGCCAAGAGCCTAGCGGCTCCTACGAGCAGTACTTC.

This clonotype came up a few times. V is TRBV7-8 and J is TRBJ2-5; no definite D call. CDR1 and CDR2 (germline): SGHVS, FQNEAQ. The V end was cut by 2 bases, the J end by 0 bases, with 25 bases between. The CDR3 loop spans 20 amino acids. CDR3 DNA sequence: TGTGCCAGCAGCTTAACTCCTCTTGGTAGCATTGTGAGGTACCAAGAGACCCAGTACTTC. It translates to CASSLTPLGSIVRYQETQYF.

This chain joins TRBV7-2 and TRBJ2-7, with a weak D call TRBD2 (6 bases). The V and J ends lost 0 bases and 0 bases respectively, with 12 bases between them. This CDR3 is 16 amino acids long. Germline V CDR1 and CDR2: SGHTA, FQGNSA. CDR3 amino acids: CASSLAEGTSSYEQYF. The CDR3 DNA reads as TGTGCCAGCAGCTTAGCGGAGGGAACCAGCTCCTACGAGCAGTACTTC.

This clonotype was observed a few times. The V call is TRBV6-1, the J call TRBJ2-7; 8 nucleotides match TRBD1. The CDR3 spans 14 residues. V was clipped by 7 bases and J by 3 bases; unmatched bases: 8. Germline CDR1 is MNHNS and CDR2 is SASEGT. The CDR3 bases are TGTGCCAGCAAAGACAGGGGCCGGAACTACGAGCAGTACTTC. Translated, it gives CASKDRGRNYEQYF.

This clonotype turned up a few times. V gene TRBV20-1 combines with J gene TRBJ2-1, with 7 nucleotides matching TRBD1. Per the germline V gene, CDR1 is DFQATT and CDR2 is SNEGSKA (reference sequence). The length of the CDR3 is 14 residues. V was pared by 6 bases and J by 6 bases, with 11 bases of the junction left unmatched. CDR3 region: CSARGSRFSNEQFF. The DNA of the CDR3 is TGCAGTGCCAGGGGGAGCCGCTTCTCCAATGAGCAGTTCTTC.

The rearrangement joins TRBV30 to TRBJ2-7; D possibly corresponds to TRBD2 (6 bases). The CDR3 is made up of 13 amino acids. Trimming pared 3 bases from V and 3 bases from J, leaving 12 bases between. CDR1 and CDR2 from the germline V gene are GTSNPN and SVGIG (reference sequence). The chain's CDR3 is CAWRGGPRYEQYF. DNA for the CDR3: TGTGCCTGGAGGGGAGGTCCCCGCTACGAGCAGTACTTC.

This clonotype has only a few counts. The J gene is TRBJ2-1, the V gene TRBV7-3; D remains ambiguous. The CDR3 loop spans 18 amino acids. The V gene lost 2 bases and the J gene lost 3 bases, with 20 bases spanning the gap. In germline, CDR1 is SGHTA, CDR2 FQGTGA. The CDR3 bases are TGTGCCAGCAGCTTAGGGCCCCCGCTGGGGTACTACTACAATGAGCAGTTCTTC. It yields the protein CASSLGPPLGYYYNEQFF.

This clonotype was observed at least ten times. The V call is TRBV12-3 or TRBV12-4, the J call TRBJ2-7; 7 nucleotides agree with TRBD2. V shed 5 bases, J shed 0 bases, and the junction held 7 bases outside the gene matches. This CDR3 is 15 amino acids long. CDR3 loop: CASSAQGGGSYEQYF. In nucleotides, the CDR3 is TGTGCCAGCAGTGCCCAGGGCGGGGGCTCCTACGAGCAGTACTTC.

On this clonotype: Germline and junction disagree at one end, which may indicate a read error. V and J are TRBV12-3 or TRBV12-4 and TRBJ1-4; 10 bases line up with TRBD1. This CDR3 comprises 15 residues. CDR3 residues: CASSFAGTGDEILFF. CDR3 bases: TGTGCCAGCAGTTTCGCCGGGACAGGGGATGAAATACTGTTTTTT.

The gene calls are TRBV7-8 and TRBJ1-1, with D hard to call. The CDR3 consists of 13 residues. The germline CDR1 and CDR2 sequences are SGHVS and FQNEAQ. Trimming removed 2 bases from V and 2 bases from J, with 6 bases in between. This CDR3 reads CASSLRANTEAFF. CDR3 DNA sequence: TGTGCCAGCAGCTTACGGGCCAACACTGAAGCTTTCTTT.

This clonotype was seen only a few times. The chain is built from TRBV27 and TRBJ2-7; D tentatively reads TRBD1 or TRBD2 (5 bases each). This CDR3 has 16 residues. V was pared by 3 bases and J by 1 base, with 16 bases between. Germline values: CDR1 MNHEY, CDR2 SMNVEV (reference sequence). The CDR3 DNA sequence: TGTGCCAGCAGTTTCTCCTCCGGGACCCTTTCCTACGAGCAGTACTTC. This sequence encodes CASSFSSGTLSYEQYF.

Of note for this clonotype: The junction differs from germline at one of its ends, possibly a read error. The gene calls are TRBV11-1 and TRBJ2-3; weak D call: TRBD1 (6 bases). Germline V lookup: CDR1 SGHAT, CDR2 FQDESV (reference sequence). This CDR3 spans 17 amino acids. The CDR3 here is CASSPPWDTWGTDTQSF. The CDR3 region has the DNA TGTGCCAGCAGCCCACCGTGGGACACCTGGGGCACAGATACGCAGTCTTTT.

This chain links TRBV12-3 or TRBV12-4 with TRBJ2-7; D is undetermined. With 5 bases removed from V and 3 bases from J, the gap between germline ends came to 17 bases. The CDR3 extends over 15 amino acids. Here the CDR3 reads CASSPRLHTIYEQYF. The CDR3, as DNA: TGTGCCAGCAGTCCCCGGTTGCACACCATCTACGAGCAGTACTTC.

There are many counts of this clonotype. The V call is TRBV28, the J call TRBJ1-5; TRBD1 aligns across 9 bases. In germline, CDR1 is MDHEN, CDR2 SYDVKM. V was pared by 3 bases and J by 2 bases, with 8 bases of the junction left unmatched. This CDR3 has 17 residues. The CDR3 DNA follows: TGTGCCAGCAGTTTTCCGCCGGGACAGGGAGGCAATCAGCCCCAGCATTTT. Translated, it gives CASSFPPGQGGNQPQHF.